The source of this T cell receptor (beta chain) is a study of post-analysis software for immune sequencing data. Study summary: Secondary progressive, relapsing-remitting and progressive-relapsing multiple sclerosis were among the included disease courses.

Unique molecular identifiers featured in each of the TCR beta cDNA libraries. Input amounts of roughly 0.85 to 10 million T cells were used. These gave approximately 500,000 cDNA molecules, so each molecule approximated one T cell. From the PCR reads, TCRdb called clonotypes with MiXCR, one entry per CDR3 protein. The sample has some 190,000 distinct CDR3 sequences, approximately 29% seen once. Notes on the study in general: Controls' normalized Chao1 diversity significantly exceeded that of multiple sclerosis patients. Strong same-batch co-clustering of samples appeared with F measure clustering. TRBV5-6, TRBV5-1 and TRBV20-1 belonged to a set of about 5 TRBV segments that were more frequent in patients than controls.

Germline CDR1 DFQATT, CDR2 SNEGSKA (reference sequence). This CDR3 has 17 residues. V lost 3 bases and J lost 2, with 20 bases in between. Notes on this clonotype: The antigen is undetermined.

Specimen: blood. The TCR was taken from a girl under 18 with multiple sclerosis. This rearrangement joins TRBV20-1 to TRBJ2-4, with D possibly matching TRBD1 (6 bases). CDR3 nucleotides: TGCAGTGCTAGGGTTGTCAGGGGAAAAAATACCAAAAACATTCAGTACTTC. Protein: CSARVVRGKNTKNIQYF.